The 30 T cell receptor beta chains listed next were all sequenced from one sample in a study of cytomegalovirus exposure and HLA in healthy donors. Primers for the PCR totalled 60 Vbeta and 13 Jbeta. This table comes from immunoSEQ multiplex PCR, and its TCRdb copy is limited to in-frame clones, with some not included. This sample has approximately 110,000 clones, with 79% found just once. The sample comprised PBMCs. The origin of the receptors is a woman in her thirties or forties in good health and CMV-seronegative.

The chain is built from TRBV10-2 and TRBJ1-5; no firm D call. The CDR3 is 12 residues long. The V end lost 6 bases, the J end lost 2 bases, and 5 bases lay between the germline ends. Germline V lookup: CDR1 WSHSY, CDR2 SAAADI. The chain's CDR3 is CASRFGNQPQHF. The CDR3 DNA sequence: TGCGCCAGCAGGTTCGGCAATCAGCCCCAGCATTTT.

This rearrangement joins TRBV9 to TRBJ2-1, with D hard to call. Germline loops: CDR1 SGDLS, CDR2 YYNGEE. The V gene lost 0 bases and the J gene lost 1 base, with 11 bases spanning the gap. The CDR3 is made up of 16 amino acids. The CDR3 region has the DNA TGTGCCAGCAGCGTAGACAGTAGAAAGTCCTACAATGAGCAGTTCTTC. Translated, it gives CASSVDSRKSYNEQFF.

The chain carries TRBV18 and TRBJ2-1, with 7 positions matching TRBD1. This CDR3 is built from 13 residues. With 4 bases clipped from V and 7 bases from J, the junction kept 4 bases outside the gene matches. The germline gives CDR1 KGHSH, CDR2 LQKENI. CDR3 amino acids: CASSRSGGNEQFF. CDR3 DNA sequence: TGTGCCAGCTCACGGTCAGGGGGAAATGAGCAGTTCTTC.

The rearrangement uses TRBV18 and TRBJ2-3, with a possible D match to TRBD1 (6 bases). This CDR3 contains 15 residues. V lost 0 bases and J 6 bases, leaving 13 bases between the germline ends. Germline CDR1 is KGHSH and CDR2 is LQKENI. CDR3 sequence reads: CASSPPNRDRDTQYF. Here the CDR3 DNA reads TGTGCCAGCTCACCACCTAACAGGGATCGGGATACGCAGTATTTT.

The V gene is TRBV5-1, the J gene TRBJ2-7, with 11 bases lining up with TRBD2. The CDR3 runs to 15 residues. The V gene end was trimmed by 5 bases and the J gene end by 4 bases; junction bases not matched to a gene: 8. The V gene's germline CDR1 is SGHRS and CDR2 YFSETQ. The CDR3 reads CASRHTGTSGYEQYF. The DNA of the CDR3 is TGCGCCAGCAGGCATACCGGGACTAGCGGATACGAGCAGTACTTC.

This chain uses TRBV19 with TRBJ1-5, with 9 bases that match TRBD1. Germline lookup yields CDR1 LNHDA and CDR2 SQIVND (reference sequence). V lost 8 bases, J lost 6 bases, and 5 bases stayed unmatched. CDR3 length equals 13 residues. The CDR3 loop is CASAGTGFQPQHF. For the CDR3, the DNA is TGTGCCAGTGCCGGGACAGGGTTTCAGCCCCAGCATTTT.

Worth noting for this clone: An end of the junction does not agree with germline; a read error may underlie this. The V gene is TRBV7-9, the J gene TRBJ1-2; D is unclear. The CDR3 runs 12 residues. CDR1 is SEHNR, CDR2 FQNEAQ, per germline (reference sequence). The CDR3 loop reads CSSSLITYGYTF. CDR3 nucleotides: TGTTCCAGCAGCTTAATTACTTATGGCTACACCTTC. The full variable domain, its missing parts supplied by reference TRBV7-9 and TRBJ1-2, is DTGVSQNPRHKITKRGQNVTFRCDPISEHNRLYWYRQTLGQGPEFLTYFQNEAQLEKSRLLSDRFSAERPKGSFSTLEIQRTEQGDSAMYLCSSSLITYGYTFGSGTRLTVV.

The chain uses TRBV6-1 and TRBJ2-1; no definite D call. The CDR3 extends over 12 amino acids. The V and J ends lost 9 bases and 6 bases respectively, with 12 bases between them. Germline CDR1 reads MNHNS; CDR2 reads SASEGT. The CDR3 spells CASRESSNEQFF. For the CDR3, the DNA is TGTGCCAGTAGAGAGTCGAGCAATGAGCAGTTCTTC.

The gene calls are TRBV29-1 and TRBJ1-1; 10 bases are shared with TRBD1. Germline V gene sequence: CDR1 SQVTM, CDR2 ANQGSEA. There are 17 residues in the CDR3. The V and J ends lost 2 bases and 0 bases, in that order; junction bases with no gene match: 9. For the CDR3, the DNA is TGCAGCGTTGAAAAACCTCGGACAGGGGGATTGAACACTGAAGCTTTCTTT. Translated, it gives CSVEKPRTGGLNTEAFF. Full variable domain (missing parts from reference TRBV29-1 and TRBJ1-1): SAVISQKPSRDICQRGTSLTIQCQVDSQVTMMFWYRQQPGQSLTLIATANQGSEATYESGFVIDKFPISRPNLTFSTLTVSNMSPEDSSIYLCSVEKPRTGGLNTEAFFGQGTRLTVV.

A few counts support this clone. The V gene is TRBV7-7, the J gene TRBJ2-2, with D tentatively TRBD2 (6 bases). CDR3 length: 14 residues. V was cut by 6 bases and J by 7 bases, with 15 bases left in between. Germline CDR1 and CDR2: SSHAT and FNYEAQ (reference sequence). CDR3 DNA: TGTGCCAGCAGTTTCAACGGGGGTGACGGGGAGCTGTTTTTT. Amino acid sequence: CASSFNGGDGELFF.

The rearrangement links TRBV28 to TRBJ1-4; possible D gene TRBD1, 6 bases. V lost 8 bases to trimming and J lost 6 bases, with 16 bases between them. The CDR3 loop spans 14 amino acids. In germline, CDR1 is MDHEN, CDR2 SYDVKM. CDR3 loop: CASRAGRGDEKLFF. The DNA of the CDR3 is TGTGCCAGCCGCGCAGGGAGGGGGGATGAAAAACTGTTTTTT.

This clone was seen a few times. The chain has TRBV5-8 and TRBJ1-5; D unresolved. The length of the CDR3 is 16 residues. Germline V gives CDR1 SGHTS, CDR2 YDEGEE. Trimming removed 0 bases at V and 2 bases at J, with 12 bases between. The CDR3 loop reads CASSLVSGWGNQPQHF. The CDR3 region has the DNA TGTGCCAGCAGCTTGGTCTCGGGGTGGGGCAATCAGCCCCAGCATTTT.

CDR3 DNA sequence: TGTGCCAGCCTCGGGGAACAGGGCGGATCAGATACGCAGTATTTT. It is translated as CASLGEQGGSDTQYF. This chain joins TRBV27 and TRBJ2-3; possibly TRBD1 for D (6 bases). The CDR3 has 15 amino acids. CDR1 and CDR2 (germline): MNHEY, SMNVEV (reference sequence). V was clipped by 8 bases and J by 4 bases, with 19 bases between them.

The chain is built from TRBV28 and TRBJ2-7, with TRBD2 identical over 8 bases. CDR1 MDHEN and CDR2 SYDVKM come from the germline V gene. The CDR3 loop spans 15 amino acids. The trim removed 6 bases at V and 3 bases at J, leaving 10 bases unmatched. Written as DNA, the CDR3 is TGTGCCAGCAGCCTCGGGGGGGAAGGGCGCTACGAGCAGTACTTC. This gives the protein CASSLGGEGRYEQYF.

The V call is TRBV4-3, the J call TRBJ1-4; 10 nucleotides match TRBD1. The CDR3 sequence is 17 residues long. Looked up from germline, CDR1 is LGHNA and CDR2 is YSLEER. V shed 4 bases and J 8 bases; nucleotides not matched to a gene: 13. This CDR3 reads CASSPGTGERGWEKLFF. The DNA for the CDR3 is TGCGCCAGCAGCCCCGGGACAGGGGAGAGGGGTTGGGAAAAACTGTTTTTT.

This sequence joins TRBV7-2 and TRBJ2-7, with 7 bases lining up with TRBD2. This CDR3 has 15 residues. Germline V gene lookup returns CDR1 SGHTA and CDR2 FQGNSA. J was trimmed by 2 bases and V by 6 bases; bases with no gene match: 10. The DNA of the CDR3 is TGTGCCAGCAGACCGACGGCTAGCGGTACCTACGAGCAGTACTTC. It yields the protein CASRPTASGTYEQYF.

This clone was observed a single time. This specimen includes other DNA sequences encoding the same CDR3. The CDR3 nucleotides read TGTGCCTGGAGTCGACAGGGGGCCACTGAAGCTTTCTTT. This gives the protein CAWSRQGATEAFF. V and J are TRBV30 and TRBJ1-1; TRBD1 aligns across 10 bases. The CDR3 consists of 13 residues. Germline V gene lookup returns CDR1 GTSNPN and CDR2 SVGIG (reference sequence). With V trimmed by 2 bases and J by 4 bases, 1 base remained unmatched.

The CDR3 region is CASSSPGQGNLIGYNEQFF. Written as DNA, the CDR3 is TGTGCCAGCAGTTCTCCGGGGCAGGGGAATCTAATAGGCTACAATGAGCAGTTCTTC. This chain joins TRBV27 and TRBJ2-1, with D perhaps TRBD1 (6 bases). The germline V gene encodes CDR1 MNHEY and CDR2 SMNVEV (reference sequence). The CDR3 spans 19 residues. V was clipped by 4 bases and J by 3 bases, with 25 bases between them.

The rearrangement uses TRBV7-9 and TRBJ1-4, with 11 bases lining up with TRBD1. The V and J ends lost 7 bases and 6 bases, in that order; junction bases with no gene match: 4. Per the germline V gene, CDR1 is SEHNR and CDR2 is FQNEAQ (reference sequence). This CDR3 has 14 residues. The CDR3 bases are TGTGCCAGCACCAGGACAGGGGGCGATGAAAAACTGTTTTTT. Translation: CASTRTGGDEKLFF.

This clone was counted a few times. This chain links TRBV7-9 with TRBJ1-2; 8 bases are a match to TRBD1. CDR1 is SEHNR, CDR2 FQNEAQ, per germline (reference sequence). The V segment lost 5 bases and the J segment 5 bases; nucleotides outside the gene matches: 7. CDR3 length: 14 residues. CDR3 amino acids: CASSPMDRAYGYTF. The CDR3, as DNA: TGTGCCAGCAGCCCCATGGACAGGGCTTATGGCTACACCTTC.

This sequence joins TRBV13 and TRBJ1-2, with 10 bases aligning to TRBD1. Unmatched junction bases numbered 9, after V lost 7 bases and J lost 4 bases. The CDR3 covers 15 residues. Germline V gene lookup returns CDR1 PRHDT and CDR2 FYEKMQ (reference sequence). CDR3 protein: CASTPRDRGFYGYTF. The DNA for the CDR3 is TGTGCCAGCACGCCCCGGGACAGGGGTTTCTATGGCTACACCTTC.

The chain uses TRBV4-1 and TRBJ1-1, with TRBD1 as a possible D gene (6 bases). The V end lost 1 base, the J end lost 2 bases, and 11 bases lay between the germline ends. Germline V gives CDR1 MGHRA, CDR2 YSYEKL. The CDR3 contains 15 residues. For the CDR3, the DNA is TGCGCCAGCAGCCAAGGGGAAGGGGGTAACACTGAAGCTTTCTTT. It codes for CASSQGEGGNTEAFF.

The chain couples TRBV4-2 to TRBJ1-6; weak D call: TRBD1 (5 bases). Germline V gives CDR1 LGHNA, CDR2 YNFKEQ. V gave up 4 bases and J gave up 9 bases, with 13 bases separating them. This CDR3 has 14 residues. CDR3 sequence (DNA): TGTGCCAGCAGCCCGCCGGGACTCCTTTCACCCCTCCACTTT. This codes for CASSPPGLLSPLHF.

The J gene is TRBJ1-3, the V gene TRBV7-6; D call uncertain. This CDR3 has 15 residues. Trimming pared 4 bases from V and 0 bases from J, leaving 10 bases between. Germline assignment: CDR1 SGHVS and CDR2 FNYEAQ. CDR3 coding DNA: TGTGCCAGCAGCTCCACCAGGTACTCTGGAAACACCATATATTTT. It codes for CASSSTRYSGNTIYF. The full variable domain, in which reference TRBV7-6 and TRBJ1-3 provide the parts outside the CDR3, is GAGVSQSPRYKVTKRGQDVALRCDPISGHVSLYWYRQALGQGPEFLTYFNYEAQQDKSGLPNDRFSAERPEGSISTLTIQRTEQRDSAMYRCASSSTRYSGNTIYFGEGSWLTVV.

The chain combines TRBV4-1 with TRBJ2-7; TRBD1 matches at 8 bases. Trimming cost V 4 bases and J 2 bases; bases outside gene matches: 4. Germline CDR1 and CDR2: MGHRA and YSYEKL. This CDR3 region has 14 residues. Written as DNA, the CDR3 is TGCGCCAGCAGCCCGATACAGGGGGCCTACGAGCAGTACTTC. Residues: CASSPIQGAYEQYF.

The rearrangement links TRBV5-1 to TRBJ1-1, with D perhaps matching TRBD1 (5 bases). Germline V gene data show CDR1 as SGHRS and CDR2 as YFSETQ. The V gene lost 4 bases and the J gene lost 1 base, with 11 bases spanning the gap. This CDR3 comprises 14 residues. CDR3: CASSLDGGNTEAFF. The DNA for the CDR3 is TGCGCCAGCAGCCTAGACGGGGGGAACACTGAAGCTTTCTTT.

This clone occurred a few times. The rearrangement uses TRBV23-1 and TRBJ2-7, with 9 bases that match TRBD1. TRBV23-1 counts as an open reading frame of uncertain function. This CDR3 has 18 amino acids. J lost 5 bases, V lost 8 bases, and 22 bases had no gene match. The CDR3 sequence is CASRTRSPSQGAGHEQYF. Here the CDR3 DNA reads TGCGCCAGCCGTACCCGTTCCCCTTCACAGGGGGCAGGCCACGAGCAGTACTTC.

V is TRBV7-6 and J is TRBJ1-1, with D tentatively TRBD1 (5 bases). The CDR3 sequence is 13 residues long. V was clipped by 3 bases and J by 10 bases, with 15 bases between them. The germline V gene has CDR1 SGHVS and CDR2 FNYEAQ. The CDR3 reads CASSLGAGSGAFF. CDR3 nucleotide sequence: TGTGCCAGCAGCTTGGGTGCAGGGTCCGGAGCTTTCTTT.

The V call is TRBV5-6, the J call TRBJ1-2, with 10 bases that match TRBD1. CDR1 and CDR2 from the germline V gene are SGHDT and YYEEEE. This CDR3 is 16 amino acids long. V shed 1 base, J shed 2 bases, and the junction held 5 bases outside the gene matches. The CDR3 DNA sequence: TGTGCCAGCAGCTTGAGGACAGGGGGTATAAACTATGGCTACACCTTC. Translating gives CASSLRTGGINYGYTF.

DNA of the CDR3: TGTGCCAGCAGGGTAGCGGGAGAAGGCTACAATGAGCAGTTCTTC. This gives the protein CASRVAGEGYNEQFF. The V call is TRBV2, the J call TRBJ2-1; 9 nucleotides line up with TRBD2. The junction had 6 bases not matched to a gene; V was cut back by 6 bases and J by 3 bases. This CDR3 contains 15 residues. The germline gives CDR1 SNHLY, CDR2 FYNNEI.